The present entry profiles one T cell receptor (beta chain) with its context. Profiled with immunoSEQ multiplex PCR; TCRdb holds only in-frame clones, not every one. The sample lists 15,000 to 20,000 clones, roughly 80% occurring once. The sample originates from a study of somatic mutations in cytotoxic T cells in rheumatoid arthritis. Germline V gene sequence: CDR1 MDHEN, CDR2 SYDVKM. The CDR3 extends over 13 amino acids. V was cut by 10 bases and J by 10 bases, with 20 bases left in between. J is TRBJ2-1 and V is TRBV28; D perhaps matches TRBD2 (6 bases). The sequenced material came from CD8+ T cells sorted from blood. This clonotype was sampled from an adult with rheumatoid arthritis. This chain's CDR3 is CATSGVREREQFF. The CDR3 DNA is TGTGCCACCAGCGGAGTACGGGAGCGGGAGCAGTTCTTC.